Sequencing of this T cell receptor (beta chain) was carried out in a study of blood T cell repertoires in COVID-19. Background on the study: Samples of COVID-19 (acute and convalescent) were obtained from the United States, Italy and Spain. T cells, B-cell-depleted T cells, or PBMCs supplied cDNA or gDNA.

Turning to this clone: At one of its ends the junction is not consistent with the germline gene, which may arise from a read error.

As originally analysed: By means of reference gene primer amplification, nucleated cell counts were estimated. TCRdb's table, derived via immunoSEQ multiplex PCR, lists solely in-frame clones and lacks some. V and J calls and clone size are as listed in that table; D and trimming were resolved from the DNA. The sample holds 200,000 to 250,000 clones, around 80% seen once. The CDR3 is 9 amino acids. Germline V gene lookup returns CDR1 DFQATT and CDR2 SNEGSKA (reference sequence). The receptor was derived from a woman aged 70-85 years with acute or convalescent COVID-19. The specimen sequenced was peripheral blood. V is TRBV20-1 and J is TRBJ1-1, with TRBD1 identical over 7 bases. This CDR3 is CSARSWTGF. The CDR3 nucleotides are TGCAGTGCTAGGAGTTGGACAGGCTTT.